The table lists the clone carrying this TCR beta chain with a few counts. Its antigen is unidentified. The entry originates in a study of T cells after yellow fever vaccination. The V and J ends lost 9 bases and 2 bases respectively, with 14 bases between them. This CDR3 region has 14 residues. Study results and limitations: Weaker overall, the secondary response nonetheless peaked faster (day 5 versus 15). Once the booster was given, most primary-vaccination clones reappeared, at around 96% for CD4 and approximately 88% for CD8. Researchers cautioned that FACS-sorted repertoires could harbor abundant clonotypes contaminating from the bulk population.

The TCR cDNA carried a universal primer site and UMIs from 5'RACE template switching. One entry per CDR3 protein results from TCRdb running MiXCR on the 5' RACE reads. Among about 320,000 distinct CDR3 sequences listed, around 4.5% were seen once. Sequencing used PBMCs, obtained 15 days after the yellow fever booster vaccination. This TCR was recovered from a man between 18 and 35 years old who received the YFV17D yellow fever vaccine. The chain links TRBV12-3 or TRBV12-4 to TRBJ1-5, with D possibly being TRBD1 (5 bases). The CDR3 nucleotides are TGTGCCAGTTCACCAGGGTCAGGCAATCAGCCCCAGCATTTT. It specifies CASSPGSGNQPQHF.